The 31 T cell receptor beta chains below all came from one sample that was sequenced in a study of cytomegalovirus exposure and HLA in healthy donors. With 60 Vbeta and 13 Jbeta primers, the PCR was carried out. Some clones are missing from TCRdb's copy, which holds only in-frame ones; the method was immunoSEQ multiplex PCR. The sample lists 160,000 or so clones, 84% occurring once. The sample consisted of PBMCs. These receptors were obtained from a man aged 18 to 29 in good health and CMV-seronegative.

In its sample, this clone was seen a few times. The chain couples TRBV5-3 to TRBJ2-7; 8 nucleotides line up with TRBD1. TRBV5-3 is sorted into the ORF group, with uncertain function. After removal of 8 bases from V and 2 bases from J, the junction contained 3 bases not matched to a gene. This CDR3 has 12 amino acids. As DNA, the CDR3 is TGTGCCAGGGGGACAGGTGCCTACGAGCAGTACTTC. It codes for CARGTGAYEQYF.

In regard to this clone: An end of the junction does not agree with germline; a read error may underlie this. V and J are TRBV7-2 and TRBJ2-7; 10 nucleotides line up with TRBD2. CDR3 length: 14 amino acids. CDR1 and CDR2 from the germline V gene are SGHTA and FQGNSA. The CDR3 is CACRALAGAYEQYF. CDR3 bases: TGTGCCTGCAGGGCCCTAGCGGGGGCCTACGAGCAGTACTTC.

This chain connects TRBV7-2 to TRBJ2-7, with 8 bases aligning to TRBD1. The germline V gene encodes CDR1 SGHTA and CDR2 FQGNSA. There are 14 residues in the CDR3. V lost 4 bases and J lost 0; bases outside the gene matches: 2. The CDR3 nucleotides are TGTGCCAGCAGCTCAACAGGGGGCTCCTACGAGCAGTACTTC. It codes for CASSSTGGSYEQYF. The full variable domain, rest sourced from reference TRBV7-2 and TRBJ2-7, is GAGVSQSPSNKVTEKGKDVELRCDPISGHTALYWYRQSLGQGLEFLIYFQGNSAPDKSGLPSDRFSAERTGGSVSTLTIQRTQQEDSAVYLCASSSTGGSYEQYFGPGTRLTVT.

This chain uses TRBV10-3 with TRBJ2-7, with D unresolved. V was clipped by 6 bases and J by 3 bases, with 15 bases between them. The CDR3 runs 14 residues. Per germline, CDR1 ENHRY and CDR2 SYGVKD. As DNA, the CDR3 is TGTGCCATCAGGACCCGAAGAGGAAGCTACGAGCAGTACTTC. This gives the protein CAIRTRRGSYEQYF.

The rearrangement links TRBV9 to TRBJ1-2; D might be TRBD1 (6 bases). The CDR3 spans 12 residues. Germline CDR1 SGDLS, CDR2 YYNGEE. With 6 bases removed from V and 3 bases from J, the gap between germline ends came to 9 bases. The CDR3 loop is CASKGGDYGYTF. In DNA form, the CDR3 reads TGTGCCAGCAAGGGGGGGGACTATGGCTACACCTTC.

The rearrangement uses TRBV5-6 and TRBJ1-4; 8 nucleotides match TRBD1. Germline CDR1 SGHDT, CDR2 YYEEEE. V lost 0 bases and J lost 6; bases outside the gene matches: 1. This CDR3 comprises 14 residues. The CDR3 spells CASSLAGGDEKLFF. The CDR3 nucleotides are TGTGCCAGCAGCTTGGCAGGGGGCGATGAAAAACTGTTTTTT.

The chain combines TRBV7-3 with TRBJ2-1; D is possibly TRBD2 (6 bases). This CDR3 is built from 13 residues. Trimming cost V 5 bases and J 10 bases, with 15 bases left between them. Looked up from germline, CDR1 is SGHTA and CDR2 is FQGTGA. The CDR3 loop is CASSVPGLQEQFF. CDR3 DNA: TGTGCCAGCAGCGTTCCGGGACTCCAAGAGCAGTTCTTC.

The rearrangement links TRBV5-1 to TRBJ1-1; the match to TRBD1 covers 10 bases. This CDR3 has 14 residues. Germline V CDR1 and CDR2: SGHRS, YFSETQ. Losses at the gene ends were 4 bases for V and 8 bases for J; bases not matched to a gene: 8. This chain's CDR3 is CASSPDPGQGEAFF. The CDR3 DNA sequence: TGCGCCAGCAGCCCGGATCCGGGACAGGGGGAAGCTTTCTTT.

This clone appeared a few times. The chain recombines TRBV28 with TRBJ2-5, with 16 nucleotides matching TRBD2. The CDR3 contains 16 residues. From germline, CDR1 is MDHEN and CDR2 SYDVKM. V shed 5 bases and J 5 bases; nucleotides not matched to a gene: 5. The DNA of the CDR3 is TGTGCCAGCAGTCAGGGACTAGCGGGAGGGCCGGAGACCCAGTACTTC. Its translation: CASSQGLAGGPETQYF.

The V gene is TRBV7-9, the J gene TRBJ2-1, with 7 bases fitting TRBD1. After removal of 2 bases from V and 4 bases from J, the junction contained 8 bases not matched to a gene. The germline gives CDR1 SEHNR, CDR2 FQNEAQ (reference sequence). The CDR3 spans 16 residues. Written as DNA, the CDR3 is TGTGCCAGCAGCTTAAGTCGCGTACAGGGGTACAATGAGCAGTTCTTC. The encoded protein is CASSLSRVQGYNEQFF.

This chain connects TRBV15 to TRBJ1-1; the D is unclear. The CDR3 spans 15 residues. V was pared by 1 base and J by 2 bases, with 11 bases between. Germline CDR1 and CDR2: LNHNV and YYDKDF (reference sequence). In DNA form, the CDR3 reads TGTGCCACCAGCAGAGGAAGCAGCGGAAACACTGAAGCTTTCTTT. It encodes CATSRGSSGNTEAFF.

The chain has TRBV5-1 and TRBJ2-1; TRBD1 agrees at 10 bases. The ends lost 4 bases at V and 2 bases at J; junction bases unmatched: 3. This CDR3 spans 15 amino acids. The germline V gene has CDR1 SGHRS and CDR2 YFSETQ. The DNA for the CDR3 is TGCGCCAGCAGCGGGGACAGGGGCCCCTACAATGAGCAGTTCTTC. Its protein is CASSGDRGPYNEQFF. Using reference TRBV5-1 and TRBJ2-1 for the parts outside the CDR3, the full variable domain is KAGVTQTPRYLIKTRGQQVTLSCSPISGHRSVSWYQQTPGQGLQFLFEYFSETQRNKGNFPGRFSGRQFSNSRSEMNVSTLELGDSALYLCASSGDRGPYNEQFFGPGTRLTVL.

This clone occurred once. The V gene is TRBV29-1, the J gene TRBJ2-3; 8 positions match TRBD2. The CDR3 loop spans 13 amino acids. Germline assignment: CDR1 SQVTM and CDR2 ANQGSEA. The V gene end was trimmed by 7 bases and the J gene end by 4 bases; junction bases not matched to a gene: 7. The CDR3 DNA sequence: TGCAGCGCAGGGACTAGAACGGCAGATACGCAGTATTTT. Residues: CSAGTRTADTQYF.

V gene TRBV19 combines with J gene TRBJ2-1, with 14 bases aligning to TRBD2. With 5 bases clipped from V and 7 bases from J, the junction kept 7 bases outside the gene matches. This CDR3 spans 16 amino acids. CDR1 and CDR2 (germline): LNHDA, SQIVND (reference sequence). In nucleotides, the CDR3 is TGTGCCAGTAGTGTCCGACTAGCGGGGGGGGTAAATGAGCAGTTCTTC. As protein: CASSVRLAGGVNEQFF. The full variable domain, with the rest looked up from reference TRBV19 and TRBJ2-1, is DGGITQSPKYLFRKEGQNVTLSCEQNLNHDAMYWYRQDPGQGLRLIYYSQIVNDFQKGDIAEGYSVSREKKESFPLTVTSAQKNPTAFYLCASSVRLAGGVNEQFFGPGTRLTVL.

J is TRBJ2-3 and V is TRBV7-2; 7 nucleotides line up with TRBD1. Germline-derived CDR1 and CDR2 are SGHTA and FQGNSA. This CDR3 has 14 amino acids. V shed 6 bases and J 1 base; nucleotides not matched to a gene: 4. In DNA form, the CDR3 reads TGTGCCAGCAGAACTGGGACAGGCACAGATACGCAGTATTTT. Translation gives CASRTGTGTDTQYF. Based on the CDR3 plus reference TRBV7-2 and TRBJ2-3, the full variable domain is GAGVSQSPSNKVTEKGKDVELRCDPISGHTALYWYRQSLGQGLEFLIYFQGNSAPDKSGLPSDRFSAERTGGSVSTLTIQRTQQEDSAVYLCASRTGTGTDTQYFGPGTRLTVL.

This sequence joins TRBV12-5 and TRBJ1-5; tentative D call: TRBD1 (5 bases). V dropped 3 bases and J dropped 0 bases, with 12 bases sitting between them. The length of the CDR3 is 16 residues. In germline, CDR1 is LGHNT, CDR2 FRNRAP. The CDR3 is CASGFRDVGSNQPQHF. Here the CDR3 DNA reads TGTGCTAGTGGTTTCAGGGATGTGGGTAGCAATCAGCCCCAGCATTTT.

The chain joins TRBV20-1 to TRBJ2-5; D not resolved. The CDR3 runs 10 residues. With 3 bases removed from V and 4 bases from J, the gap between germline ends came to 3 bases. Germline V lookup: CDR1 DFQATT, CDR2 SNEGSKA (reference sequence). CDR3 coding DNA: TGCAGTGCTAGCGGAGAGACCCAGTACTTC. Translated, it gives CSASGETQYF.

The V call is TRBV6-4, the J call TRBJ2-3; tentatively, D is TRBD2 (6 bases). The CDR3 is 14 amino acids. V was clipped by 5 bases and J by 3 bases, with 12 bases between them. Per the germline V gene, CDR1 is MRHNA and CDR2 is SNTAGT. The chain's CDR3 is CASSPRGNTDTQYF. The CDR3 DNA reads as TGTGCCAGCAGTCCTCGCGGGAATACAGATACGCAGTATTTT.

The J gene is TRBJ2-1, the V gene TRBV19, with D possibly matching TRBD2 (5 bases). Germline lookup yields CDR1 LNHDA and CDR2 SQIVND (reference sequence). V was clipped by 1 base and J by 7 bases, with 8 bases between them. CDR3 length: 13 residues. CDR3 in DNA: TGTGCCAGTAGTATAGTACCGGGGAATGAGCAGTTCTTC. Amino acid sequence: CASSIVPGNEQFF.

The chain employs TRBV13 and TRBJ1-2; D unclear. CDR1 and CDR2 (germline): PRHDT, FYEKMQ (reference sequence). V was trimmed by 1 base and J by 3 bases, leaving 9 bases between them. This CDR3 comprises 14 residues. The DNA for the CDR3 is TGTGCCAGCAGCTTAGTTCCGAGTGACTATGGCTACACCTTC. It translates to CASSLVPSDYGYTF.

The V call is TRBV5-6, the J call TRBJ1-5; D not certain. CDR1 is SGHDT, CDR2 YYEEEE, per germline. The V end lost 0 bases, the J end lost 8 bases, and 9 bases lay between the germline ends. The CDR3 has 13 residues. The CDR3 spells CASSLGVAEPQHF. The CDR3 region has the DNA TGTGCCAGCAGCTTGGGGGTTGCGGAGCCCCAGCATTTT.

The chain carries TRBV7-3 and TRBJ2-3, with 7 bases that match TRBD2. Germline CDR1 reads SGHTA; CDR2 reads FQGTGA. The CDR3 runs 15 residues. After removal of 6 bases from V and 5 bases from J, the junction contained 11 bases not matched to a gene. The DNA of the CDR3 is TGTGCCAGCAGGCAATGGCGGGAGAGCGGAGATACGCAGTATTTT. The encoded protein is CASRQWRESGDTQYF.

V is TRBV7-2 and J is TRBJ1-2; TRBD1 matches 7 bases. This CDR3 is built from 15 residues. Germline-derived CDR1 and CDR2 are SGHTA and FQGNSA. With V trimmed by 5 bases and J by 3 bases, 9 bases remained unmatched. The CDR3 protein is CASSLLQGDDYGYTF. The CDR3 region has the DNA TGTGCCAGCAGCCTCTTGCAGGGGGATGACTATGGCTACACCTTC.

V gene TRBV5-6 combines with J gene TRBJ2-7; D perhaps matches TRBD1 (6 bases). The germline gives CDR1 SGHDT, CDR2 YYEEEE. V dropped 0 bases and J dropped 2 bases, with 15 bases sitting between them. The length of the CDR3 is 16 residues. The CDR3 coding sequence is TGTGCCAGCAGCTTGGGGGGGCTGACAGGAGCCTACGAGCAGTACTTC. The encoded protein is CASSLGGLTGAYEQYF.

This clone was picked up one time. The J gene is TRBJ2-2, the V gene TRBV10-3, with unresolved D. V lost 7 bases and J 5 bases, leaving 5 bases between the germline ends. Germline CDR1 is ENHRY and CDR2 is SYGVKD. The CDR3 sequence is 11 residues long. CDR3 nucleotides: TGTGCCATCACGCGGACCGGGGAGCTGTTTTTT. It is translated as CAITRTGELFF.

DNA of the CDR3: TGTGCCAGCTCTCAACGGGGAGATACGCAGTATTTT. It yields the protein CASSQRGDTQYF. The chain employs TRBV18 and TRBJ2-3; the D gene is possibly TRBD2 (5 bases). V lost 6 bases and J lost 5, with 9 bases in between. The CDR3 covers 12 residues. Germline V lookup: CDR1 KGHSH, CDR2 LQKENI.

The chain carries TRBV27 and TRBJ2-7; the match to TRBD2 covers 13 bases. The CDR3 spans 15 residues. The V segment lost 4 bases and the J segment 3 bases; nucleotides outside the gene matches: 3. Per germline, CDR1 MNHEY and CDR2 SMNVEV (reference sequence). CDR3 loop: CASSWGTSGNYEQYF. In nucleotides, the CDR3 is TGTGCCAGCAGTTGGGGGACTAGCGGGAACTACGAGCAGTACTTC.

The V and J genes are TRBV19 and TRBJ1-3; the D is unclear. V was trimmed by 7 bases and J by 8 bases, leaving 21 bases between them. The CDR3 contains 15 residues. The germline V gene encodes CDR1 LNHDA and CDR2 SQIVND (reference sequence). CDR3 bases: TGTGCCAGTACCCCAAAGACTGTTCGATTCGACACCATATATTTT. Its translation: CASTPKTVRFDTIYF.

This clone was counted a single time. This sequence joins TRBV2 and TRBJ2-7; 9 nucleotides match TRBD2. Germline loops: CDR1 SNHLY, CDR2 FYNNEI. This CDR3 is built from 17 residues. Germline trimming cut 2 bases from V and 1 base from J; bases unmatched to any gene: 9. Here the CDR3 DNA reads TGTGCCAGCAGTGAATGGGGTATAGCGGGGGTATCCTACGAGCAGTACTTC. Its protein is CASSEWGIAGVSYEQYF.

The chain couples TRBV9 to TRBJ2-1; D might be TRBD2 (5 bases). This CDR3 has 15 residues. Germline-derived CDR1 and CDR2 are SGDLS and YYNGEE. The ends were cut back, 1 base at V and 5 bases at J, with 13 bases in the middle. The DNA of the CDR3 is TGTGCCAGCAGCGTAATGAGCGGTGGGAACAATGAGCAGTTCTTC. It is translated as CASSVMSGGNNEQFF.

The J gene is TRBJ2-2, the V gene TRBV11-3, with TRBD2 identical over 9 bases. This CDR3 contains 15 residues. Germline CDR1 SGHNT, CDR2 YENEEA. V trimming: 5 bases; J trimming: 6 bases; junction bases outside the gene matches: 7. In DNA, the CDR3 is TGTGCCAGCAGCCCCTTAGGACTAGCGTCCGGGGAGCTGTTTTTT. It encodes CASSPLGLASGELFF.